These 30 T cell receptor beta chains share one sample of origin, sequenced in a study of T cell repertoires in cytomegalovirus infection. Using its own MiXCR run on the reads, TCRdb lists one record per CDR3 protein. The top ten hold about 9.4% of the sample, which has fewer than 550,000 distinct CDR3 sequences, around 10% seen once. What was sequenced was PBMCs. Source of these receptors: a human donor in good health (CMV status not recorded). Some clones in this sample may be carry-over from other donors' samples.

This clonotype has a handful of counts. The chain is built from TRBV5-1 and TRBJ1-2, with D possibly being TRBD1 (6 bases). V gave up 0 bases and J gave up 2 bases, with 8 bases separating them. Germline assignment: CDR1 SGHRS and CDR2 YFSETQ. This CDR3 is 14 amino acids long. The CDR3 region is CASSLDGQNYGYTF. The CDR3 DNA sequence: TGCGCCAGCAGCTTGGACGGACAGAACTATGGCTACACCTTC.

Ten or more counts support this clonotype. The chain links TRBV12-3 or TRBV12-4 to TRBJ2-3; 8 bases fit TRBD1. The J segment lost 5 bases and the V segment lost 6 bases, leaving 7 bases of the junction unmatched. CDR3 size: 14 residues. The CDR3 here is CASRRTGLEDTQYF. For the CDR3, the DNA is TGTGCCAGCAGGCGGACAGGGTTGGAAGATACGCAGTATTTT.

This clonotype was recorded many times. The rearrangement links TRBV28 to TRBJ1-1, with 7 bases that match TRBD1. Germline V gene sequence: CDR1 MDHEN, CDR2 SYDVKM. The V segment lost 2 bases and the J segment 3 bases; nucleotides outside the gene matches: 9. This CDR3 is 16 amino acids long. In DNA form, the CDR3 reads TGTGCCAGCAGTTTACCGACAGGGTCTCTTGACACTGAAGCTTTCTTT. Its translation: CASSLPTGSLDTEAFF. The full variable domain, its missing parts supplied by reference TRBV28 and TRBJ1-1, is DVKVTQSSRYLVKRTGEKVFLECVQDMDHENMFWYRQDPGLGLRLIYFSYDVKMKEKGDIPEGYSVSREKKERFSLILESASTNQTSMYLCASSLPTGSLDTEAFFGQGTRLTVV.

The sample holds many counts of this clonotype. The chain recombines TRBV20-1 with TRBJ2-5; 8 bases align to TRBD2. This CDR3 spans 15 amino acids. Losses at the gene ends were 5 bases for V and 5 bases for J; bases not matched to a gene: 13. Germline CDR1 and CDR2: DFQATT and SNEGSKA (reference sequence). This chain's CDR3 is CSAQQWAGGLETQYF. DNA of the CDR3: TGCAGTGCTCAGCAGTGGGCGGGAGGTTTGGAGACCCAGTACTTC.

This clonotype was counted between two and nine times. The chain recombines TRBV20-1 with TRBJ2-3; D is possibly TRBD2 (5 bases). CDR3 length: 12 residues. Trimming removed 5 bases from V and 1 base from J, with 7 bases in between. Germline CDR1 reads DFQATT; CDR2 reads SNEGSKA (reference sequence). As DNA, the CDR3 is TGCAGTGCTCTTAGCGGCACAGATACGCAGTATTTT. This translates into CSALSGTDTQYF.

This clonotype occurred many times. V and J are TRBV19 and TRBJ1-5; D possibly corresponds to TRBD1 (6 bases). V gave up 6 bases and J gave up 2 bases, with 17 bases separating them. This CDR3 has 16 amino acids. In germline, CDR1 is LNHDA, CDR2 SQIVND (reference sequence). CDR3 in DNA: TGTGCCAGTAGCCTAGCGGGGGGGCGCGGCAATCAGCCCCAGCATTTT. This translates into CASSLAGGRGNQPQHF.

The table lists this clonotype with a few counts. The V gene is TRBV29-1, the J gene TRBJ1-2; D uncertain. This CDR3 has 16 amino acids. In germline, CDR1 is SQVTM, CDR2 ANQGSEA. Trimming took off 6 bases at V and 0 bases at J, with 20 bases between the two ends. This CDR3 reads CSVEKHSRLANYGYTF. CDR3 nucleotide sequence: TGCAGCGTGGAGAAGCACAGCCGATTAGCTAACTATGGCTACACCTTC.

This clonotype was found many times. This chain links TRBV7-8 with TRBJ2-7; D is unclear. Germline V CDR1 and CDR2: SGHVS, FQNEAQ. The V and J ends lost 0 bases and 4 bases respectively, with 10 bases between them. The CDR3 sequence is 14 residues long. CDR3 in DNA: TGTGCCAGCAGCTTAGCGCTGGGCAGGTACGAGCAGTACTTC. This translates into CASSLALGRYEQYF.

This clonotype has ten or more counts. This sequence joins TRBV7-3 and TRBJ1-1; 12 bases agree with TRBD1. CDR3 length: 15 amino acids. Per germline, CDR1 SGHTA and CDR2 FQGTGA. The V segment lost 7 bases and the J segment 6 bases; nucleotides outside the gene matches: 9. Here the CDR3 reads CASNRLGQGAAEAFF. In DNA, the CDR3 is TGTGCCAGCAACCGTCTGGGACAGGGGGCGGCTGAAGCTTTCTTT.

V and J are TRBV30 and TRBJ2-1; perhaps TRBD1 as D (5 bases). This CDR3 has 15 residues. V dropped 0 bases and J dropped 9 bases, with 18 bases sitting between them. The germline CDR1 and CDR2 sequences are GTSNPN and SVGIG (reference sequence). CDR3 residues: CAWSVLQGIGGEQFF. The DNA of the CDR3 is TGTGCCTGGAGTGTACTTCAGGGTATTGGCGGTGAGCAGTTCTTC. The full variable domain, in which reference TRBV30 and TRBJ2-1 provide the parts outside the CDR3, is SQTIHQWPATLVQPVGSPLSLECTVEGTSNPNLYWYRQAAGRGLQLLFYSVGIGQISSEVPQNLSASRPQDRQFILSSKKLLLSDSGFYLCAWSVLQGIGGEQFFGPGTRLTVL.

This clonotype was seen ten or more times. The rearrangement links TRBV12-3 or TRBV12-4 to TRBJ2-2, with D hard to call. This CDR3 comprises 15 residues. Trimming stripped 4 bases from V and 5 bases from J, with 14 bases between. CDR3 sequence: CASSSRPMGTGELFF. CDR3 sequence (DNA): TGTGCCAGCAGTTCAAGGCCGATGGGGACCGGGGAGCTGTTTTTT.

This clonotype turned up a few times. This chain connects TRBV11-2 to TRBJ1-4, with D perhaps TRBD1 (6 bases). Trimming took off 3 bases at V and 4 bases at J, with 21 bases between the two ends. There are 18 residues in the CDR3. The V gene's germline CDR1 is SGHAT and CDR2 FQNNGV. CDR3 protein: CASSFQRVGTPNNEKLFF. The CDR3 nucleotides are TGTGCCAGCAGCTTTCAACGGGTGGGGACACCGAATAATGAAAAACTGTTTTTT.

This clonotype showed up just a few times. The chain carries TRBV12-3 or TRBV12-4 and TRBJ2-7; D gene ambiguous. The CDR3 is 11 residues long. The ends were cut back, 8 bases at V and 2 bases at J, with 7 bases in the middle. CDR3 in DNA: TGTGCCAGCGCCAGTACCTACGAGCAGTACTTC. This translates into CASASTYEQYF.

This clonotype was counted at least ten times. The chain carries TRBV9 and TRBJ2-2; D gene ambiguous. The CDR3 consists of 16 residues. V was shortened by 4 bases and J by 6 bases, with 19 bases between the two germline ends. Germline-derived CDR1 and CDR2 are SGDLS and YYNGEE. Here the CDR3 DNA reads TGTGCCAGCAGCCCACACCACCCGGCAGAACCCGGGGAGCTGTTTTTT. Translation: CASSPHHPAEPGELFF.

The V call is TRBV18, the J call TRBJ1-1, with D perhaps TRBD1 (5 bases). The CDR3 length is 16 residues. Germline V lookup: CDR1 KGHSH, CDR2 LQKENI. With 5 bases removed from V and 5 bases from J, the gap between germline ends came to 21 bases. CDR3 protein: CASSSTEAGSTTEAFF. In nucleotides, the CDR3 is TGTGCCAGCTCATCGACGGAGGCAGGGAGTACGACTGAAGCTTTCTTT.

This clonotype has a count of ten or more. The CDR3: CASSKFPAGADEQYF. In nucleotides, the CDR3 is TGTGCCAGCAGCAAATTCCCGGCGGGGGCCGACGAGCAGTACTTC. V gene TRBV11-2 combines with J gene TRBJ2-7; possibly TRBD2 for D (7 bases). Trimming stripped 5 bases from V and 5 bases from J, with 19 bases between. CDR3 length: 15 residues. Germline-derived CDR1 and CDR2 are SGHAT and FQNNGV.

This clonotype was seen a handful of times. The rearrangement joins TRBV7-9 to TRBJ2-5, with 8 bases aligning to TRBD1. CDR3 size: 17 residues. The V segment lost 1 base and the J segment 4 bases; nucleotides outside the gene matches: 11. CDR1 and CDR2 (germline): SEHNR, FQNEAQ (reference sequence). CDR3 DNA sequence: TGTGCCAGCAGCTTAGTAATAACAGGGGGGACGAGAGAGACCCAGTACTTC. This translates into CASSLVITGGTRETQYF.

Ten or more counts support this clonotype. The chain is built from TRBV4-2 and TRBJ2-2; D possibly matches TRBD1 or TRBD2 (5 bases each). V shed 3 bases and J shed 9 bases, with 14 bases lying between them. This CDR3 region has 14 residues. CDR1 and CDR2 from the germline V gene are LGHNA and YNFKEQ. CDR3 residues: CASSQPGDPRELFF. The CDR3 bases are TGTGCCAGCAGCCAGCCCGGGGACCCGCGGGAGCTGTTTTTT.

This clonotype was found many times. This sequence joins TRBV9 and TRBJ2-1; 10 positions agree with TRBD1. The CDR3 has 15 residues. The V gene end was trimmed by 2 bases and the J gene end by 2 bases; junction bases not matched to a gene: 1. In germline, CDR1 is SGDLS, CDR2 YYNGEE. CDR3 bases: TGTGCCAGCAGCGTGGGACAGGGGACCTACAATGAGCAGTTCTTC. Translated: CASSVGQGTYNEQFF.

At least ten counts were recorded for this clonotype. This chain connects TRBV20-1 to TRBJ2-1, with D possibly being TRBD2 (6 bases). The V gene's germline CDR1 is DFQATT and CDR2 SNEGSKA (reference sequence). The germline V and J ends were trimmed by 2 bases and 8 bases, with 10 bases remaining between them. The CDR3 totals 12 residues. CDR3 sequence: CSARKTRDEQFF. For the CDR3, the DNA is TGCAGTGCTAGAAAGACTAGAGATGAGCAGTTCTTC.

The sample holds many counts of this clonotype. J is TRBJ1-2 and V is TRBV28; 9 bases line up with TRBD1. Germline CDR1 reads MDHEN; CDR2 reads SYDVKM. This CDR3 region has 16 residues. Trimming took 5 bases from V and 3 from J; bases not matched to a gene: 10. The CDR3 sequence: CASSIIQGARYYGYTF. CDR3 coding DNA: TGTGCCAGCAGTATAATACAGGGGGCGCGGTACTATGGCTACACCTTC.

This clonotype was recorded many times. The rearrangement links TRBV23-1 to TRBJ1-1; D not certain. TRBV23-1 belongs to the ORF category, with a function that is uncertain. The CDR3 runs 14 residues. V lost 2 bases to trimming and J lost 1 base, with 8 bases between them. CDR3 bases: TGCGCCAGCAGTCAAGAGACCTCGAACACTGAAGCTTTCTTT. This encodes CASSQETSNTEAFF.

This chain uses TRBV10-2 with TRBJ1-1; D remains unclear. This CDR3 has 12 amino acids. Looked up from germline, CDR1 is WSHSY and CDR2 is SAAADI. The ends were cut back, 7 bases at V and 5 bases at J, with 11 bases in the middle. The CDR3 nucleotides read TGCGCCAGCACCTTCGGGGATACTGAAGCTTTCTTT. This codes for CASTFGDTEAFF.

This clonotype was counted at least ten times. The chain carries TRBV28 and TRBJ2-1, with D possibly matching TRBD2 (7 bases). The V gene lost 3 bases and the J gene lost 8 bases, with 11 bases spanning the gap. Germline lookup yields CDR1 MDHEN and CDR2 SYDVKM. The CDR3 length is 13 residues. This CDR3 is CASSFGGAYEQFF. The CDR3 DNA follows: TGTGCCAGCAGTTTTGGGGGGGCGTATGAGCAGTTCTTC.

This clonotype has ten or more counts. The gene calls are TRBV12-3 or TRBV12-4 and TRBJ2-5; 8 bases are shared with TRBD2. The CDR3 has 13 residues. J was trimmed by 4 bases and V by 6 bases; bases with no gene match: 4. This CDR3 reads CASRNSGTETQYF. Written as DNA, the CDR3 is TGTGCCAGCAGGAATAGCGGGACAGAGACCCAGTACTTC.

The genes are TRBV4-2 and TRBJ1-4, with a weak D call TRBD1 (5 bases). CDR3 length equals 15 residues. V lost 4 bases and J 6 bases, leaving 15 bases between the germline ends. The germline CDR1 and CDR2 sequences are LGHNA and YNFKEQ. The CDR3 reads CASSLPPGLDEKLFF. The CDR3 DNA is TGTGCCAGCAGCCTACCCCCAGGGTTGGATGAAAAACTGTTTTTT.

There are a few counts of this clonotype. The chain recombines TRBV13 with TRBJ1-4, with 9 bases that match TRBD1. The CDR3 has 15 amino acids. The germline CDR1 and CDR2 sequences are PRHDT and FYEKMQ (reference sequence). The trim removed 4 bases at V and 7 bases at J, leaving 7 bases unmatched. As DNA, the CDR3 is TGTGCCAGCAGCTCCAGCGACAGGGGGTTTGAAAAACTGTTTTTT. Its translation: CASSSSDRGFEKLFF. The full variable domain, with the rest looked up from reference TRBV13 and TRBJ1-4, is AAGVIQSPRHLIKEKRETATLKCYPIPRHDTVYWYQQGPGQDPQFLISFYEKMQSDKGSIPDRFSAQQFSDYHSELNMSSLELGDSALYFCASSSSDRGFEKLFFGSGTQLSVL.

The J gene is TRBJ1-1, the V gene TRBV7-9; the D is unclear. Per germline, CDR1 SEHNR and CDR2 FQNEAQ (reference sequence). The V end was cut by 5 bases, the J end by 1 base, with 14 bases between. The CDR3 runs 15 residues. In DNA form, the CDR3 reads TGTGCCAGCAGCCCCCGTGGGCGGGCGAACACTGAAGCTTTCTTT. Translated, it gives CASSPRGRANTEAFF. Using reference TRBV7-9 and TRBJ1-1 for the parts outside the CDR3, the full variable domain is DTGVSQNPRHKITKRGQNVTFRCDPISEHNRLYWYRQTLGQGPEFLTYFQNEAQLEKSRLLSDRFSAERPKGSFSTLEIQRTEQGDSAMYLCASSPRGRANTEAFFGQGTRLTVV.

This clonotype showed up many times. The chain combines TRBV19 with TRBJ1-2; D is undetermined. The CDR3 is made up of 10 amino acids. Between the trimmed V and J ends, which lost 7 bases and 6 bases, there was a span of 6 bases. Germline V gives CDR1 LNHDA, CDR2 SQIVND (reference sequence). This chain's CDR3 is CASKSDGYTF. CDR3 bases: TGTGCCAGTAAATCGGATGGCTACACCTTC. The full variable domain, with the rest looked up from reference TRBV19 and TRBJ1-2, is DGGITQSPKYLFRKEGQNVTLSCEQNLNHDAMYWYRQDPGQGLRLIYYSQIVNDFQKGDIAEGYSVSREKKESFPLTVTSAQKNPTAFYLCASKSDGYTFGSGTRLTVV.

This clonotype was observed many times. The chain combines TRBV27 with TRBJ1-5; no clear D gene. The CDR3 is 18 amino acids. Trimming pared 6 bases from V and 11 bases from J, leaving 32 bases between. Germline V CDR1 and CDR2: MNHEY, SMNVEV (reference sequence). DNA of the CDR3: TGTGCCAGCAGCCCATCGCCCCCCCGGGGAGGCGCGTCAGCGGCCCAGCATTTT. Translation gives CASSPSPPRGGASAAQHF.